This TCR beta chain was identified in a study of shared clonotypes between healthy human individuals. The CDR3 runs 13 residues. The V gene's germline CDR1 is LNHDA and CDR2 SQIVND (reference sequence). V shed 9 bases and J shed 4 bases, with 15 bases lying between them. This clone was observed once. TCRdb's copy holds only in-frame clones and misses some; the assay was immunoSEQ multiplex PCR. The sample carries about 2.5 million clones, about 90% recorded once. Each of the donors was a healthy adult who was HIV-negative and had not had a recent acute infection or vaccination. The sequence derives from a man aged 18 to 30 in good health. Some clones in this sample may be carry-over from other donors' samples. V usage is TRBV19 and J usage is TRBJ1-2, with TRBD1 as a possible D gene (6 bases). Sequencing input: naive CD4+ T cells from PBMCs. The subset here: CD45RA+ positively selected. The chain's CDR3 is CASRSGDLYGYTF. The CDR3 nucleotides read TGTGCCAGCCGCTCAGGGGACCTCTATGGCTACACCTTC. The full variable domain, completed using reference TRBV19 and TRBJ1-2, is DGGITQSPKYLFRKEGQNVTLSCEQNLNHDAMYWYRQDPGQGLRLIYYSQIVNDFQKGDIAEGYSVSREKKESFPLTVTSAQKNPTAFYLCASRSGDLYGYTFGSGTRLTVV.